The source of this TCR beta chain is a study of technical replicates of blood from a few donors. Here immunoSEQ multiplex PCR was the method, and the copy in TCRdb shows in-frame clones only, minus some. The sample holds 95,000 to 100,000 clones, 90% to 96% seen once. Sequenced material: T cells isolated from PBMCs. The receptor was derived from a human donor in good health.

CDR3 sequence: CASSETGLGQPQHF. In nucleotides, the CDR3 is TGTGCCAGCAGCGAAACAGGGCTGGGCCAGCCCCAGCATTTT. The V gene is TRBV4-2, the J gene TRBJ1-5, with D tentatively TRBD1 (6 bases). The V and J ends lost 5 bases and 7 bases respectively, with 15 bases between them. CDR3 length equals 14 residues. CDR1 is LGHNA and CDR2 is YNFKEQ in the germline V gene.